These 29 T cell receptor beta chains were sequenced from one sample in a study of shared clonotypes between healthy human individuals. Clones were sequenced by immunoSEQ multiplex PCR, and TCRdb holds only the in-frame ones, with some missing. The sample yields 950,000 to 1,100,000 clones, around 74% seen once. Sample: memory CD4+ T cells sorted from blood. Subset: CD45RA-negative fraction. These receptors all come from a man aged 18 to 30 in good health.

The gene calls are TRBV2 and TRBJ1-2, with TRBD1 identical over 7 bases. CDR3 length equals 15 residues. Losses at the gene ends were 4 bases for V and 4 bases for J; bases not matched to a gene: 9. CDR1 is SNHLY, CDR2 FYNNEI, per germline. The CDR3 nucleotides are TGTGCCAGCAGTGGACAGGGATCTATTGTCTATGGCTACACCTTC. The encoded protein is CASSGQGSIVYGYTF.

V usage is TRBV5-1 and J usage is TRBJ1-1; 7 bases match TRBD1. The CDR3 sequence is 14 residues long. Germline CDR1 and CDR2: SGHRS and YFSETQ. J was trimmed by 7 bases and V by 4 bases; bases with no gene match: 10. CDR3 DNA sequence: TGCGCCAGCAGCGGTGACAGGGAGGGCCTTGAAGCTTTCTTT. Its translation: CASSGDREGLEAFF. The variable domain in full, completed from reference TRBV5-1 and TRBJ1-1, reads KAGVTQTPRYLIKTRGQQVTLSCSPISGHRSVSWYQQTPGQGLQFLFEYFSETQRNKGNFPGRFSGRQFSNSRSEMNVSTLELGDSALYLCASSGDREGLEAFFGQGTRLTVV.

This rearrangement joins TRBV6-5 to TRBJ2-2; 12 bases are shared with TRBD2. The junction had 5 bases not matched to a gene; V was cut back by 6 bases and J by 6 bases. The CDR3 spans 15 residues. Germline values: CDR1 MNHEY, CDR2 SVGAGI. CDR3: CASRPLAGGPGELFF. DNA of the CDR3: TGTGCCAGCAGGCCTCTAGCGGGGGGGCCCGGGGAGCTGTTTTTT.

This clone was counted a few times. The V call is TRBV5-1, the J call TRBJ1-1; a weak D match, TRBD1 (5 bases). This CDR3 region has 15 residues. V lost 5 bases and J lost 1, with 15 bases in between. The germline gives CDR1 SGHRS, CDR2 YFSETQ. This CDR3 is CASRRTSEGNTEAFF. Written as DNA, the CDR3 is TGCGCCAGCAGAAGGACAAGCGAAGGGAACACTGAAGCTTTCTTT.

CDR3 sequence (DNA): TGTGCCAGCAGCCCCACCTCCGGGACAGGCCAGAATGAGCAGTTCTTC. Protein sequence: CASSPTSGTGQNEQFF. The chain recombines TRBV5-4 with TRBJ2-1; TRBD1 aligns across 8 bases. J gave up 7 bases and V 4 bases, and 13 bases lay outside the gene matches. Germline loops: CDR1 SGHNT, CDR2 YYREEE (reference sequence). This CDR3 spans 16 amino acids. Full variable domain (remainder filled in from reference TRBV5-4 and TRBJ2-1): ETGVTQSPTHLIKTRGQQVTLRCSSQSGHNTVSWYQQALGQGPQFIFQYYREEENGRGNFPPRFSGLQFPNYSSELNVNALELDDSALYLCASSPTSGTGQNEQFFGPGTRLTVL.

This chain connects TRBV7-8 to TRBJ2-7; D is unresolved. This CDR3 has 16 residues. The V gene lost 2 bases and the J gene lost 0 bases, with 14 bases spanning the gap. Germline V gene lookup returns CDR1 SGHVS and CDR2 FQNEAQ. Written as DNA, the CDR3 is TGTGCCAGCAGCTTATTCCGAGCGCCAGGCTCCTACGAGCAGTACTTC. As protein: CASSLFRAPGSYEQYF.

The J gene is TRBJ2-7, the V gene TRBV6-1, with D possibly being TRBD1 or TRBD2 (5 bases each). In germline, CDR1 is MNHNS, CDR2 SASEGT. The CDR3 has 14 residues. V shed 6 bases and J shed 4 bases, with 16 bases lying between them. CDR3: CASRQTGTIYEQYF. The DNA for the CDR3 is TGTGCCAGCAGACAGACCGGGACGATTTACGAGCAGTACTTC.

The chain combines TRBV10-3 with TRBJ2-3, with TRBD2 identical over 15 bases. The ends lost 8 bases at V and 0 bases at J; junction bases unmatched: 6. CDR1 ENHRY and CDR2 SYGVKD come from the germline V gene. This CDR3 region has 17 residues. The CDR3 is CAIAGLAGGPSTDTQYF. DNA of the CDR3: TGTGCCATCGCCGGACTAGCGGGAGGGCCGAGCACAGATACGCAGTATTTT.

The chain combines TRBV5-1 with TRBJ2-1; the match to TRBD2 covers 10 bases. The J segment lost 9 bases and the V segment lost 6 bases, leaving 15 bases of the junction unmatched. CDR1 SGHRS and CDR2 YFSETQ come from the germline V gene. The CDR3 runs 16 residues. CDR3 amino acids: CASTPPELAGVVEQFF. CDR3 nucleotides: TGCGCCAGCACACCCCCAGAGCTAGCGGGAGTTGTTGAGCAGTTCTTC.

The gene calls are TRBV5-1 and TRBJ1-1; D might be TRBD1 (5 bases). The CDR3 spans 14 residues. Per germline, CDR1 SGHRS and CDR2 YFSETQ. Trimming left V 3 bases short and J 3 bases short, with 12 bases between. CDR3 loop: CASSWDGGDTEAFF. CDR3 nucleotides: TGCGCCAGCAGCTGGGATGGGGGTGACACTGAAGCTTTCTTT.

This clone was detected ten times or more. V and J are TRBV6-5 and TRBJ2-7; 10 nucleotides agree with TRBD2. The ends lost 6 bases at V and 7 bases at J; junction bases unmatched: 12. CDR3 length equals 15 residues. The germline CDR1 and CDR2 sequences are MNHEY and SVGAGI. The CDR3 DNA reads as TGTGCCAGCAGCCAAAACCTAGCGGGAGTCGGTGAGCAGTACTTC. Translation: CASSQNLAGVGEQYF.

The table lists this clone with a few counts. The chain is built from TRBV28 and TRBJ2-5; 10 bases are shared with TRBD2. Matching the DNA end better, TRBJ2-7 makes the J call doubtful. Per the germline V gene, CDR1 is MDHEN and CDR2 is SYDVKM. The CDR3 spans 15 residues. CDR3 protein: CASVSSGGSTYEQYF. The DNA for the CDR3 is TGTGCCAGCGTAAGTAGCGGGGGGTCCACCTACGAGCAGTACTTC.

This clone was picked up a small number of times. The chain employs TRBV23-1 and TRBJ2-2, with D possibly called TRBD1 or TRBD2 (5 bases each). TRBV23-1 is reported as an ORF; its role is uncertain. The germline V and J ends were trimmed by 1 base and 0 bases, with 15 bases remaining between them. There are 18 residues in the CDR3. In nucleotides, the CDR3 is TGCGCCAGCAGTCAATACACGTCGAGGGGTTCGAACACCGGGGAGCTGTTTTTT. It translates to CASSQYTSRGSNTGELFF.

This clone has ten or more counts. V usage is TRBV27 and J usage is TRBJ2-7, with 8 bases that match TRBD1. V was pared by 2 bases and J by 8 bases, with 8 bases of the junction left unmatched. The CDR3 has 14 residues. Germline CDR1 is MNHEY and CDR2 is SMNVEV (reference sequence). CDR3 amino acids: CASSLAPGQAKQYF. Here the CDR3 DNA reads TGTGCCAGCAGTTTAGCTCCGGGACAGGCAAAGCAGTACTTC.

V and J are TRBV11-2 and TRBJ1-4; D not certain. V was pared by 8 bases and J by 0 bases, with 7 bases between. CDR1 and CDR2 (germline): SGHAT, FQNNGV. The CDR3 spans 13 residues. The CDR3 loop reads CASGVATNEKLFF. The CDR3 DNA sequence: TGTGCCAGCGGTGTTGCAACTAATGAAAAACTGTTTTTT. Using reference TRBV11-2 and TRBJ1-4 for the parts outside the CDR3, the full variable domain is EAGVAQSPRYKIIEKRQSVAFWCNPISGHATLYWYQQILGQGPKLLIQFQNNGVVDDSQLPKDRFSAERLKGVDSTLKIQPAKLEDSAVYLCASGVATNEKLFFGSGTQLSVL.

This clone appeared once. The sample has other DNA sequences that encode this CDR3 too. The rearrangement links TRBV18 to TRBJ2-7; 8 bases fit TRBD1. This CDR3 is built from 14 residues. Trimming took 2 bases from V and 3 from J; bases not matched to a gene: 3. Germline V lookup: CDR1 KGHSH, CDR2 LQKENI. CDR3 sequence reads: CASSPTGQGYEQYF. The DNA for the CDR3 is TGTGCCAGCTCACCAACTGGACAGGGCTACGAGCAGTACTTC.

The rearrangement joins TRBV7-2 to TRBJ1-1; 9 bases are a match to TRBD1. J was trimmed by 7 bases and V by 5 bases; bases with no gene match: 5. Germline V gene lookup returns CDR1 SGHTA and CDR2 FQGNSA. The CDR3 extends over 13 amino acids. The DNA for the CDR3 is TGTGCCAGCAGCGTTGACAGGGGGGGTGAAGCTTTCTTT. Its protein is CASSVDRGGEAFF.

The rearrangement links TRBV7-9 to TRBJ2-4; perhaps TRBD2 as D (5 bases). This CDR3 has 13 residues. V shed 5 bases and J shed 3 bases, with 8 bases lying between them. CDR1 and CDR2 from the germline V gene are SEHNR and FQNEAQ (reference sequence). CDR3 loop: CASSVGLKNIQYF. For the CDR3, the DNA is TGTGCCAGCAGCGTCGGACTCAAAAACATTCAGTACTTC.

V and J are TRBV5-5 and TRBJ1-1; D is unresolved. The CDR3 has 15 residues. Germline CDR1 and CDR2: SGHKS and YYEKEE (reference sequence). Between the trimmed V and J ends, which lost 0 bases and 1 base, there was a span of 10 bases. CDR3 in DNA: TGTGCCAGCAGCTTGGTGGTTTCAGGGAACACTGAAGCTTTCTTT. It specifies CASSLVVSGNTEAFF.

The V and J genes are TRBV5-5 and TRBJ1-2; D unresolved. V shed 5 bases and J shed 5 bases, with 13 bases lying between them. CDR3 length: 13 residues. Germline V gene data show CDR1 as SGHKS and CDR2 as YYEKEE (reference sequence). The CDR3, as DNA: TGTGCCAGCAGGATCTCAGCGGGGTATGGCTACACCTTC. Its protein is CASRISAGYGYTF.

The rearrangement uses TRBV6-5 and TRBJ1-5; tentatively, D is TRBD1 (6 bases). From germline, CDR1 is MNHEY and CDR2 SVGAGI. The CDR3 is 14 amino acids. The V end was cut by 6 bases, the J end by 0 bases, with 9 bases between. The DNA for the CDR3 is TGTGCCAGCAGAACAGGGTATAGCAATCAGCCCCAGCATTTT. It encodes CASRTGYSNQPQHF.

This clone came up a few times. The chain links TRBV5-6 to TRBJ2-7; maybe TRBD1 (5 bases). Germline V gene data show CDR1 as SGHDT and CDR2 as YYEEEE. CDR3 length: 14 amino acids. V was clipped by 3 bases and J by 5 bases, with 15 bases between them. CDR3 bases: TGTGCCAGCAGCTCCTTAAATGCCAGGGACGAGCAGTACTTC. Residues: CASSSLNARDEQYF.

On this clone: A read error may produce the germline difference seen at one junction end. The chain is built from TRBV7-2 and TRBJ2-1; the D gene is possibly TRBD2 (6 bases). This CDR3 spans 15 amino acids. CDR1 is SGHTA and CDR2 is FQGNSA in the germline V gene. The CDR3 sequence is CAISLTGTPYNEQFF. The CDR3 coding sequence is TGTGCCATCAGCTTAACCGGGACTCCCTACAATGAGCAGTTCTTC.

The J gene is TRBJ2-3, the V gene TRBV5-5, with 7 nucleotides matching TRBD1. CDR3 length: 15 amino acids. V lost 0 bases to trimming and J lost 3 bases; unmatched junction nucleotides: 4. Germline V gene data show CDR1 as SGHKS and CDR2 as YYEKEE (reference sequence). The CDR3 DNA reads as TGTGCCAGCAGCTTGGGACAGGGTGAGACAGATACGCAGTATTTT. It codes for CASSLGQGETDTQYF. The variable domain in full, with the rest retrieved from reference TRBV5-5 and TRBJ2-3, is DAGVTQSPTHLIKTRGQQVTLRCSPISGHKSVSWYQQVLGQGPQFIFQYYEKEERGRGNFPDRFSARQFPNYSSELNVNALLLGDSALYLCASSLGQGETDTQYFGPGTRLTVL.

The gene calls are TRBV10-2 and TRBJ2-6; no reliable D call. This CDR3 has 13 amino acids. Trimming took 7 bases from V and 2 from J, leaving 6 bases between them. Germline V CDR1 and CDR2: WSHSY, SAAADI. The chain's CDR3 is CASIVAGANVLTF. CDR3 in DNA: TGCGCCAGCATAGTCGCTGGGGCCAACGTCCTGACTTTC.

The chain recombines TRBV4-1 with TRBJ2-5; 10 bases fit TRBD2. The DNA matches TRBJ2-7 better at its end, which makes the J call doubtful. Germline V gives CDR1 MGHRA, CDR2 YSYEKL. CDR3 length: 16 amino acids. CDR3: CASSQEALAGAYEQYF. CDR3 DNA: TGCGCCAGCAGCCAAGAGGCCCTAGCGGGAGCTTACGAGCAGTACTTC.

The chain links TRBV5-1 to TRBJ1-4; 8 positions match TRBD1. Germline V gives CDR1 SGHRS, CDR2 YFSETQ. CDR3 length: 15 amino acids. V lost 0 bases, J lost 7 bases, and 5 bases stayed unmatched. CDR3 bases: TGCGCCAGCAGCTTGGCCTCAGGGGGCTTTGAAAAACTGTTTTTT. Translation gives CASSLASGGFEKLFF.

This clone was picked up a small number of times. The gene calls are TRBV28 and TRBJ2-2; unclear D gene. Trimming pared 6 bases from V and 4 bases from J, leaving 18 bases between. Germline V lookup: CDR1 MDHEN, CDR2 SYDVKM. There are 16 residues in the CDR3. CDR3 sequence (DNA): TGTGCCAGCAGCCAAAACGGCCGATCGCGCACCGGGGAGCTGTTTTTT. This encodes CASSQNGRSRTGELFF.

The V and J genes are TRBV7-2 and TRBJ2-5, with D perhaps given as TRBD1 or TRBD2 (6 bases each). Germline loops: CDR1 SGHTA, CDR2 FQGNSA. The CDR3 totals 15 residues. The V gene lost 5 bases and the J gene lost 4 bases, with 17 bases spanning the gap. The CDR3 is CASSPSQGGRETQYF. The CDR3 nucleotides read TGTGCCAGCAGCCCATCACAGGGAGGCAGAGAGACCCAGTACTTC. Variable domain in full (rest from reference TRBV7-2 and TRBJ2-5): GAGVSQSPSNKVTEKGKDVELRCDPISGHTALYWYRQSLGQGLEFLIYFQGNSAPDKSGLPSDRFSAERTGGSVSTLTIQRTQQEDSAVYLCASSPSQGGRETQYFGPGTRLLVL.